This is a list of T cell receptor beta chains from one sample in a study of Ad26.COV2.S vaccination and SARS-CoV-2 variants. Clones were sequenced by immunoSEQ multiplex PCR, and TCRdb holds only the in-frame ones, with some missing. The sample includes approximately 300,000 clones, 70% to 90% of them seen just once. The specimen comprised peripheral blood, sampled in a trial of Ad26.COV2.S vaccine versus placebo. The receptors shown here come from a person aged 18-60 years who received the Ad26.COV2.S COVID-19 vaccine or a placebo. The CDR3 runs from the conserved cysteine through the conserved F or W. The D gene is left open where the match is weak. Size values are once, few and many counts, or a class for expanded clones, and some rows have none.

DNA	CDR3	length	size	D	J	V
TGTGCCAGCAGCGTAGAGGAGGGGGTGGCCTACAATGAGCAGTTCTTC	CASSVEEGVAYNEQFF	16	.	.	TRBJ2-1	TRBV9
TGTGCCAGCAGCTCCGACAGGCCTACCTACAATGAGCAGTTCTTC	CASSSDRPTYNEQFF	15	.	.	TRBJ2-1	TRBV7-8
TGTGCCAGCAGCACCGGGACTAGCGGGCGGGACATTCAGTACTTC	CASSTGTSGRDIQYF	15	.	TRBD2	TRBJ2-4	TRBV7-2
TGTGCCAGCAGTCGGACAGGGAACTATGGCTACACCTTC	CASSRTGNYGYTF	13	few	TRBD1	TRBJ1-2	TRBV6-5
TGTGCCAGCAGCTTAGATACGTTGGGGGGTAATCAGCCCCAGCATTTT	CASSLDTLGGNQPQHF	16	.	.	TRBJ1-5	TRBV7-9
TGTGCCAGCAGCTACTCGCTAGCGGGGGTCTCCTACGAGCAGTACTTC	CASSYSLAGVSYEQYF	16	.	TRBD2	TRBJ2-7	TRBV5-6
TGTGCCAGCAGCCAAGATCACCACAGGGGGCAGGGGTCACCCCTCCACTTT	CASSQDHHRGQGSPLHF	17	.	TRBD1	TRBJ1-6	TRBV4-2
TGTGCCAGCAGCACCCAGGGGGCGGGGGGCTATGGCTACACCTTC	CASSTQGAGGYGYTF	15	.	TRBD1	TRBJ1-2	TRBV5-4
TGTGCCAGCACCCCCCTGCCGACGGCTAATGAAAAACTGTTTTTT	CASTPLPTANEKLFF	15	.	.	TRBJ1-4	TRBV6-4
TGCAGCGTTGGGGGCCCGGGACAGGGGGCGAAACTGAACACTGAAGCTTTCTTT	CSVGGPGQGAKLNTEAFF	18	.	TRBD1	TRBJ1-1	TRBV29-1
TGTGCCAGCAGCTTGGCGGATACGCAGTATTTT	CASSLADTQYF	11	once	.	TRBJ2-3	TRBV5-6
TGTGCCAGCAGCGTAGGGGACAGGGGTTACTACGAGCAGTACTTC	CASSVGDRGYYEQYF	15	.	TRBD1	TRBJ2-7	TRBV9
TGTGCCAGCAGCTTAGTACCCGATCAGCCCCAGCATTTT	CASSLVPDQPQHF	13	.	.	TRBJ1-5	TRBV11-2
TGTGCCAGCAGAGACAGGGGGCCAGTCTACACCTTC	CASRDRGPVYTF	12	.	TRBD1	TRBJ1-2	TRBV12-3/TRBV12-4
TGTGCCAGCAGTTCCCCGGGTGAGGGAAACTATGGCTACACCTTC	CASSSPGEGNYGYTF	15	.	.	TRBJ1-2	TRBV28
TGTGCCAGCAGCCAAAGACTAGCGGGGGCCGAGGTAACAGATACGCAGTATTTT	CASSQRLAGAEVTDTQYF	18	once	TRBD2	TRBJ2-3	TRBV3-1/TRBV3-2
TGCGCCAGCAGCCAAGTGGGCGACACTGAAGCTTTCTTT	CASSQVGDTEAFF	13	.	.	TRBJ1-1	TRBV4-1
TGTGCTAGCAGCGCCGGGACAGACGTTTACGAGCAGTACTTC	CASSAGTDVYEQYF	14	.	TRBD1	TRBJ2-7	TRBV7-7
TGTGCCAGTAGTATGTACGGGAGGAACACTGAAGCTTTCTTT	CASSMYGRNTEAFF	14	many	.	TRBJ1-1	TRBV19
TGTGCCAGCAGTTATCGGGAAAAACTGTTTTTT	CASSYREKLFF	11	.	.	TRBJ1-4	TRBV6-5
TGTGCCAGCAGCTTAGTCCCAGCGGGGGTCGACACCGGGGAGCTGTTTTTT	CASSLVPAGVDTGELFF	17	.	TRBD2	TRBJ2-2	TRBV13
TGTGCCAGCACCCAGGGGCCGGGACGGAACCAAGAGACCCAGTACTTC	CASTQGPGRNQETQYF	16	.	.	TRBJ2-5	TRBV3-1/TRBV3-2
TGTGCCAGCAGCCTCAAATCGGGGAGTACTGAAGCTTTCTTT	CASSLKSGSTEAFF	14	few	.	TRBJ1-1	TRBV4-2
TGTGCCACCAGTGATTGGTCTAGCGGGGTGGATACGCAGTATTTT	CATSDWSSGVDTQYF	15	.	TRBD2	TRBJ2-3	TRBV24-1
TGTGCCAGCAGCCAACCCAACAGGGGAGCAACTAATGAAAAACTGTTTTTT	CASSQPNRGATNEKLFF	17	.	TRBD1	TRBJ1-4	TRBV4-2
TGTGCCAGCAGGACCACCGGGGGCAATGAGCAGTTCTTC	CASRTTGGNEQFF	13	once	.	TRBJ2-1	TRBV6-5
TGTGCCAGTAGTGCGACAGTTAGCTCCTACGAGCAGTACTTC	CASSATVSSYEQYF	14	.	.	TRBJ2-7	TRBV19
TGTGCCAGCAGTCTTAGTGGCTACGAGCAGTACTTC	CASSLSGYEQYF	12	.	.	TRBJ2-7	TRBV6-5
TGTGCCAGCAGTTCAATAGACACAGGGTATCTTGCCGGGGAGCTGTTTTTT	CASSSIDTGYLAGELFF	17	.	.	TRBJ2-2	TRBV27
TGTGCCAGCAGTGAGGGGAGTGGTATTGGGAACATTCAGTACTTC	CASSEGSGIGNIQYF	15	once	.	TRBJ2-4	TRBV2
TGTGCCACCAGTGATTTTACGGACAGTCAAGAGACCCAGTACTTC	CATSDFTDSQETQYF	15	few	.	TRBJ2-5	TRBV24-1
TGTGCCAGCAACAAAGGACAGGGGGCCTACGAGCAGTACTTC	CASNKGQGAYEQYF	14	few	TRBD1	TRBJ2-7	TRBV6-6
TGTGCCAGCAGCAGACGGGACAGGGGCCTTCTAAGCTCCTACAATGAGCAGTTCTTC	CASSRRDRGLLSSYNEQFF	19	.	TRBD1	TRBJ2-1	TRBV5-6
TGTGCCAGCAGCAATGCAGGGTGGTACGAGCAGTACTTC	CASSNAGWYEQYF	13	few	.	TRBJ2-7	TRBV21-1
TGTGCCAGCAGCGTAGAAGACTCAACTAATGAAAAACTGTTTTTT	CASSVEDSTNEKLFF	15	.	.	TRBJ1-4	TRBV9
TGTGCCAGCAGTGAAAGGGGACGGCTCAATCAGCCCCAGCATTTT	CASSERGRLNQPQHF	15	.	.	TRBJ1-5	TRBV6-1
TGTGCCAGCACCCCCCGGGACAGTAGCTACGAGCAGTACTTC	CASTPRDSSYEQYF	14	.	TRBD1	TRBJ2-7	TRBV2
TGTGCCACCAGCAGTCAGAGGACAGGGGGCCACGAGCAGTACTTC	CATSSQRTGGHEQYF	15	.	TRBD1	TRBJ2-7	TRBV15
TGCGCCAGCAGGATAGGGTTGAACACTGAAGCTTTCTTT	CASRIGLNTEAFF	13	few	.	TRBJ1-1	TRBV5-1
TGCGCCAGCAGTATGGCAGGCCAAGAGACCCAGTACTTC	CASSMAGQETQYF	13	.	.	TRBJ2-5	TRBV5-1
TGTGCCATCAGCCCACAGGTTAACTATGGCTACACCTTC	CAISPQVNYGYTF	13	once	.	TRBJ1-2	TRBV10-3
TGTGCCAGACCACAAACTAAAGGCTACACCTTC	CARPQTKGYTF	11	.	.	TRBJ1-2	TRBV5-3
TGTGCCACCGCAGGGGGCAGAAATAGCAATCAGCCCCAGCATTTT	CATAGGRNSNQPQHF	15	.	TRBD1	TRBJ1-5	TRBV24-1
TGCAGTGCTAGTACCAGGGGAATCATAAATCAGCCCCAGCATTTT	CSASTRGIINQPQHF	15	.	.	TRBJ1-5	TRBV20-1
TGTGCCAGCAGCCGTCGACTCCCTCGGGATACGCAGTATTTT	CASSRRLPRDTQYF	14	.	.	TRBJ2-3	TRBV28
TGCGCCAGCAGCTGGGGGTCGGGGATGTCTTCACCCCTCCACTTT	CASSWGSGMSSPLHF	15	.	.	TRBJ1-6	TRBV5-1
TGTGCCAGCGAACAGTCCTACGAGCAGTACTTC	CASEQSYEQYF	11	.	.	TRBJ2-7	TRBV2
TGTGCCAGCAGCCCGGGGCTAGGTTATACGCAGTATTTT	CASSPGLGYTQYF	13	.	.	TRBJ2-3	TRBV7-3